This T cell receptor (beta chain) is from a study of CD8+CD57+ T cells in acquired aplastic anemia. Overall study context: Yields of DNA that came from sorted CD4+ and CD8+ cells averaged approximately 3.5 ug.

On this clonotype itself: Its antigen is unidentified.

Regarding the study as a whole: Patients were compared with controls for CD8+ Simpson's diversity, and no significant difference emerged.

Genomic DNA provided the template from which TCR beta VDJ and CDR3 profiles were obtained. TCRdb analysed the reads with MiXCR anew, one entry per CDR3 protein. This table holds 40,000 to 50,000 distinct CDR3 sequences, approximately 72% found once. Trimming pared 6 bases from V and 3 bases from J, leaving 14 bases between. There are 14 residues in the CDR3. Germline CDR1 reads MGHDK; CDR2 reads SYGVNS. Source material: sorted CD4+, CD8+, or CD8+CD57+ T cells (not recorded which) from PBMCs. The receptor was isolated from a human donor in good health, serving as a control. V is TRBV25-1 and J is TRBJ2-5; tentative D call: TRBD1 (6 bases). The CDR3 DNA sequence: TGTGCCAGCAGAGGTGGACAGTCCAAAGAGACCCAGTACTTC. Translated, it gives CASRGGQSKETQYF.